This T cell receptor beta chain was recorded in a study of cytomegalovirus exposure and HLA in healthy donors. The study's findings and limits: Reports indicate that TCR beta sequences accurately predicted the HLA-A and HLA-B alleles of most subjects. A prior analysis recorded that most TCR beta V segments were productive about 87% or about 30% of the time. When analyzed later, a missense DCLRE1C variant was found to be linked to TCR beta V- and J-gene trimming.

To note about this clone: What it binds is not known.

CDR3 length: 12 amino acids. The V end was cut by 7 bases, the J end by 8 bases, with 13 bases between. Germline CDR1 is SGHRS and CDR2 is YFSETQ. 13 Jbeta primers and 60 Vbeta primers were used for the PCR. TCRdb's copy holds only in-frame clones and misses some; the assay was immunoSEQ multiplex PCR. The sample carries 200,000 to 250,000 clones, around 88% recorded once. The origin of this receptor is a woman aged 18-30 years in good health and CMV-seronegative. The chain couples TRBV5-1 to TRBJ1-3, with no clear D. The sample comprised PBMCs. The CDR3 DNA follows: TGCGCCAGCCGAGGAGGGAGACACACCATATATTTT. Amino acids: CASRGGRHTIYF.